Listed here are 21 T cell receptor beta chains from one sample, sequenced in a study of cytomegalovirus exposure and HLA in healthy donors. Primers for the PCR totalled 60 Vbeta and 13 Jbeta. Sequenced by immunoSEQ multiplex PCR; TCRdb stores in-frame clones only, minus some. The table records some 140,000 clones, about three quarters of them present only once. The specimen sequenced was PBMCs. The receptor set was obtained from a female donor in good health and CMV-seropositive.

The rearrangement uses TRBV5-6 and TRBJ2-7, with 7 bases identical to TRBD1. V gave up 3 bases and J gave up 0 bases; unmatched junction bases: 6. The CDR3 is 15 amino acids. Germline values: CDR1 SGHDT, CDR2 YYEEEE. The CDR3 region is CASSSGQVSSYEQYF. CDR3 DNA: TGTGCCAGCAGCTCAGGACAGGTGTCCTCCTACGAGCAGTACTTC.

The V and J genes are TRBV6-6 and TRBJ1-2; TRBD1 agrees at 8 bases. The CDR3 runs 15 residues. CDR1 MNHNY and CDR2 SVGAGI come from the germline V gene (reference sequence). With V trimmed by 5 bases and J by 1 base, 6 bases remained unmatched. CDR3 DNA: TGTGCCAGCAGTAAACCGGGACAGGATAACTATGGCTACACCTTC. Translating it yields CASSKPGQDNYGYTF.

The rearrangement joins TRBV10-3 to TRBJ1-3; tentative D call: TRBD1 (6 bases). Germline CDR1 is ENHRY and CDR2 is SYGVKD. V lost 0 bases and J 1 base, leaving 19 bases between the germline ends. The CDR3 is 19 residues long. The DNA of the CDR3 is TGTGCCATCAGTGAGTCGACGCGGTCCGGCAGGGGTTCTGGAAACACCATATATTTT. As protein: CAISESTRSGRGSGNTIYF.

This rearrangement joins TRBV5-6 to TRBJ1-5; D perhaps matches TRBD1 (6 bases). The ends were cut back, 1 base at V and 6 bases at J, with 8 bases in the middle. The CDR3 sequence is 13 residues long. Germline V gene data show CDR1 as SGHDT and CDR2 as YYEEEE. CDR3 nucleotide sequence: TGTGCCAGCAGCTTGCAGGGGATTCAGCCCCAGCATTTT. It yields the protein CASSLQGIQPQHF. Together with reference TRBV5-6 and TRBJ1-5, the CDR3 gives the full variable domain: DAGVTQSPTHLIKTRGQQVTLRCSPKSGHDTVSWYQQALGQGPQFIFQYYEEEERQRGNFPDRFSGHQFPNYSSELNVNALLLGDSALYLCASSLQGIQPQHFGDGTRLSIL.

To note about this clone: This specimen includes other DNA sequences encoding the same CDR3. CDR3 protein: CASSLNQPQHF. Here the CDR3 DNA reads TGTGCCAGCAGTCTGAATCAGCCCCAGCATTTT. This rearrangement joins TRBV28 to TRBJ1-5; D gene unclear. Looked up from germline, CDR1 is MDHEN and CDR2 is SYDVKM. The ends were cut back, 5 bases at V and 4 bases at J, with 3 bases in the middle. This CDR3 region has 11 residues. Full variable domain (rest looked up from reference TRBV28 and TRBJ1-5): DVKVTQSSRYLVKRTGEKVFLECVQDMDHENMFWYRQDPGLGLRLIYFSYDVKMKEKGDIPEGYSVSREKKERFSLILESASTNQTSMYLCASSLNQPQHFGDGTRLSIL.

This clone appeared once. The V gene is TRBV5-1, the J gene TRBJ2-2, with 9 bases identical to TRBD2. Germline-derived CDR1 and CDR2 are SGHRS and YFSETQ. The CDR3 is made up of 16 amino acids. The V and J ends lost 4 bases and 6 bases, in that order; junction bases with no gene match: 10. The CDR3, as DNA: TGCGCCAGCAGCCTACCGGGACTAGCTCAATCCGGGGAGCTGTTTTTT. It specifies CASSLPGLAQSGELFF.

V gene TRBV19 combines with J gene TRBJ1-5, with a possible D match to TRBD1 (6 bases). CDR3 size: 17 residues. The V and J ends lost 0 bases and 4 bases respectively, with 16 bases between them. The germline V gene encodes CDR1 LNHDA and CDR2 SQIVND (reference sequence). This CDR3 reads CASSIDPTGLGNQPQHF. CDR3 nucleotide sequence: TGTGCCAGTAGTATAGACCCAACAGGGTTAGGAAATCAGCCCCAGCATTTT. Full variable domain (rest looked up from reference TRBV19 and TRBJ1-5): DGGITQSPKYLFRKEGQNVTLSCEQNLNHDAMYWYRQDPGQGLRLIYYSQIVNDFQKGDIAEGYSVSREKKESFPLTVTSAQKNPTAFYLCASSIDPTGLGNQPQHFGDGTRLSIL.

The chain joins TRBV6-1 to TRBJ1-3; 7 nucleotides align to TRBD1. V lost 6 bases and J lost 4; bases outside the gene matches: 9. Germline CDR1 reads MNHNS; CDR2 reads SASEGT. The CDR3 covers 15 residues. The CDR3 nucleotides read TGTGCCAGCAGCTCCGACAGGGCCAGGGGAAACACCATATATTTT. It translates to CASSSDRARGNTIYF.

This rearrangement joins TRBV6-6 to TRBJ2-3; TRBD2 aligns across 10 bases. The ends lost 6 bases at V and 3 bases at J; junction bases unmatched: 9. The germline gives CDR1 MNHNY, CDR2 SVGAGI (reference sequence). There are 16 residues in the CDR3. CDR3 in amino acids: CASSYPPSGGTDTQYF. In DNA, the CDR3 is TGTGCCAGCAGCTACCCGCCTAGCGGGGGAACAGATACGCAGTATTTT.

This CDR3 reads CASSEGTSQETQYF. The CDR3 bases are TGTGCCAGCAGCGAAGGGACATCACAAGAGACCCAGTACTTC. V gene TRBV25-1 combines with J gene TRBJ2-5, with D possibly matching TRBD1 (6 bases). V lost 6 bases, J lost 2 bases, and 13 bases lay in between. Germline V gives CDR1 MGHDK, CDR2 SYGVNS. The CDR3 consists of 14 residues.

The J gene is TRBJ2-1, the V gene TRBV19; tentative D call: TRBD1 (6 bases). With 3 bases removed from V and 0 bases from J, the gap between germline ends came to 9 bases. The CDR3 covers 15 residues. Germline CDR1 reads LNHDA; CDR2 reads SQIVND (reference sequence). CDR3 bases: TGTGCCAGTAGTATGGGACAAAACTCCTACAATGAGCAGTTCTTC. This codes for CASSMGQNSYNEQFF.

This clone has a handful of counts. The chain links TRBV21-1 to TRBJ2-7; the table's D call, TRBD2, was not checked against the DNA. TRBV21-1 is shown as a pseudogene. This CDR3 spans 19 amino acids. DNA for the CDR3: TGTGCCAGCAGCAAAGTTGGACCCCCGGGGAAAATGACTAACTACGAGCAGTACTTC. Translated, it gives CASSKVGPPGKMTNYEQYF.

The rearrangement uses TRBV5-1 and TRBJ2-7; TRBD1 matches 9 bases. Germline V gives CDR1 SGHRS, CDR2 YFSETQ. V lost 4 bases and J lost 4; bases outside the gene matches: 9. The CDR3 has 15 residues. The CDR3 sequence: CASSARTGATYEQYF. The DNA for the CDR3 is TGCGCCAGCAGCGCCCGGACAGGGGCCACGTACGAGCAGTACTTC.

V gene TRBV6-6 combines with J gene TRBJ2-3; TRBD1 matches 10 bases. This CDR3 has 15 residues. Germline trimming cut 6 bases from V and 4 bases from J; bases unmatched to any gene: 7. CDR1 is MNHNY, CDR2 SVGAGI, per germline (reference sequence). For the CDR3, the DNA is TGTGCCAGCAGCCGCCTGGGACAGGGGTCAGATACGCAGTATTTT. This gives the protein CASSRLGQGSDTQYF.

The chain joins TRBV5-1 to TRBJ2-1; tentatively, D is TRBD1 (6 bases). Per the germline V gene, CDR1 is SGHRS and CDR2 is YFSETQ. The CDR3 extends over 13 amino acids. With 0 bases removed from V and 6 bases from J, the gap between germline ends came to 7 bases. The DNA for the CDR3 is TGCGCCAGCAGCTTGGACAGGGTCAATGAGCAGTTCTTC. Translating it yields CASSLDRVNEQFF.

This chain joins TRBV19 and TRBJ1-5, with unresolved D. CDR1 is LNHDA and CDR2 is SQIVND in the germline V gene (reference sequence). There are 16 residues in the CDR3. V shed 3 bases and J shed 3 bases, with 15 bases lying between them. The CDR3 nucleotides are TGTGCCAGTAGTATCTCTCGACACTCAACCAATCAGCCCCAGCATTTT. This gives the protein CASSISRHSTNQPQHF.

A single count supports this clone. The chain links TRBV7-7 to TRBJ2-5; D might be TRBD2 (7 bases). The CDR3 sequence is 15 residues long. The germline V gene encodes CDR1 SSHAT and CDR2 FNYEAQ (reference sequence). V was clipped by 5 bases and J by 2 bases, with 15 bases between them. CDR3 amino acids: CASSIMAGAQETQYF. CDR3 DNA: TGTGCCAGCAGCATCATGGCGGGGGCACAAGAGACCCAGTACTTC. Variable domain in full (rest from reference TRBV7-7 and TRBJ2-5): GAGVSQSPRYKVTKRGQDVTLRCDPISSHATLYWYQQALGQGPEFLTYFNYEAQPDKSGLPSDRFSAERPEGSISTLTIQRTEQRDSAMYRCASSIMAGAQETQYFGPGTRLLVL.

This clone appeared a few times. The chain uses TRBV30 and TRBJ2-7; TRBD2 agrees at 12 bases. V lost 3 bases, J lost 2 bases, and 5 bases stayed unmatched. The CDR3 has 15 amino acids. CDR1 and CDR2 from the germline V gene are GTSNPN and SVGIG (reference sequence). This chain's CDR3 is CAWRDLAGGPYEQYF. In DNA form, the CDR3 reads TGTGCCTGGAGGGATCTAGCGGGAGGGCCCTACGAGCAGTACTTC.

This clone came up a few times. The chain employs TRBV9 and TRBJ2-1, with 9 bases identical to TRBD1. The CDR3 sequence is 15 residues long. CDR1 SGDLS and CDR2 YYNGEE come from the germline V gene. V was clipped by 0 bases and J by 4 bases; unmatched bases: 2. The CDR3 DNA follows: TGTGCCAGCAGCGTAGATGGACAGGGGTACAATGAGCAGTTCTTC. Translation gives CASSVDGQGYNEQFF.

The rearrangement uses TRBV12-5 and TRBJ1-1; D is possibly TRBD1 (5 bases). Germline V CDR1 and CDR2: LGHNT, FRNRAP. This CDR3 spans 14 amino acids. V dropped 2 bases and J dropped 4 bases, with 11 bases sitting between them. The CDR3 sequence is CASGLIGDRTEAFF. CDR3 coding DNA: TGTGCTAGTGGTTTGATAGGGGATCGCACTGAAGCTTTCTTT.

The CDR3 DNA reads TGTGCCAGCAGCTTAGGACAGGGGGTCGCTAACTATGGCTACACCTTC. Its protein is CASSLGQGVANYGYTF. J is TRBJ1-2 and V is TRBV7-9; 9 bases match TRBD1. V lost 1 base, J lost 0 bases, and 3 bases stayed unmatched. Germline CDR1 and CDR2: SEHNR and FQNEAQ (reference sequence). The CDR3 sequence is 16 residues long.